This T cell receptor beta chain was documented in a study of blood T cell repertoires in COVID-19. At the level of the study: Some COVID-19 samples were acute and others convalescent; all came from the United States, Italy and Spain. T cells, B-cell-depleted T cells, or PBMCs supplied cDNA or gDNA.

In the original workflow: Reference gene primer amplification yielded estimated nucleated cell counts. Sequenced by immunoSEQ multiplex PCR; TCRdb stores in-frame clones only, minus some. The DNA gave D and trimming, while V, J and clone size come from that table. The sample has 270,000 or so clones; 85% are singletons. Germline lookup yields CDR1 SGHTA and CDR2 FQGNSA. After removal of 1 base from V and 7 bases from J, the junction contained 14 bases not matched to a gene. The CDR3 runs to 18 residues. This clone has only one observation. The V gene is TRBV7-2, the J gene TRBJ2-5; TRBD2 agrees at 11 bases. Sequencing was carried out using peripheral blood. This sequence was found in a human donor in a cohort sampled during active COVID-19. The chain's CDR3 is CASSLVPQVAGGPGTQYF. In nucleotides, the CDR3 is TGTGCCAGCAGCTTAGTCCCGCAGGTAGCGGGAGGGCCGGGGACCCAGTACTTC.